The rows below give T cell receptor beta chains drawn from one sample of a study of T cell responses to AZD1222 COVID-19 vaccine. Assay: immunoSEQ multiplex PCR; the TCRdb copy retains only in-frame clones and omits some. The table includes 70,000 or so clones, around four fifths detected once. The specimen was peripheral blood, collected on day 0 of AZD1222 vaccination. Receptors were obtained from an adult in good health. Each CDR3 is given with its conserved first and last residue. Fields, in order: D gene, J gene, V gene, CDR3 protein. A D gene is named only where the DNA matches it firmly.

-,TRBJ2-1,TRBV7-2,CASSSTTQQFF
TRBD1,TRBJ1-5,TRBV20-1,CSASDRVPNQPQHF
-,TRBJ1-3,TRBV2,CASRLQSSGNTIYF
-,TRBJ2-7,TRBV28,CASRSRVIHYEQYF
TRBD2,TRBJ2-1,TRBV5-4,CASSPPIAGGWYEQFF
-,TRBJ2-6,TRBV9,CASSPIPRGPYSGANVLTF
TRBD2,TRBJ2-5,TRBV30,CAWGGLAETQYF
-,TRBJ1-1,TRBV7-8,CASSVMRADQTTEAFF
TRBD2,TRBJ2-2,TRBV29-1,CSVDPGTSTGELFF
TRBD1,TRBJ1-2,TRBV6-5,CASRGTVANYGYTF
-,TRBJ1-5,TRBV27,CASSLDAGLYQPQHF
TRBD1,TRBJ1-2,TRBV5-1,CASSLGQGADGYTF
-,TRBJ1-6,TRBV3-1/TRBV3-2,CASSQTTRGYYNSPLHF
-,TRBJ1-2,TRBV3-1/TRBV3-2,CASSQATGYTF
TRBD1,TRBJ1-2,TRBV5-1,CASSLGTVPDYGYTF
-,TRBJ1-1,TRBV11-2,CASRTIRRLINTEAFF
-,TRBJ2-3,TRBV9,CASSVSTGNTDTQYF